This is a list of T cell receptor beta chains from one sample in a study of shared clonotypes between healthy human individuals. Sequencing used immunoSEQ multiplex PCR; TCRdb keeps in-frame clones, though not all of them. The table shows about 600,000 clones, with more than 95% occurring only once. The sequencing input was naive CD4+ T cells sorted from blood. The source is a woman aged 30 to 39 in good health. Both conserved end residues are part of each CDR3. Each record gives: clone size, D gene, J gene, CDR3 length, V gene, CDR3 protein, CDR3 DNA. D genes are given only for firm matches. Rows may omit the clone size; those that give it use once, few, many or a size class.

.	.	TRBJ1-1	13	TRBV5-1	CASSLNPDTEAFF	TGCGCCAGCAGCTTGAACCCCGACACTGAAGCTTTCTTT
.	TRBD1	TRBJ2-7	14	TRBV28	CASSSGQGADEQYF	TGTGCCAGCAGTTCCGGACAGGGGGCTGACGAGCAGTACTTC
.	TRBD1	TRBJ2-6	16	TRBV7-2	CASSAQGAAGANVLTF	TGTGCCAGCAGCGCCCAGGGGGCGGCTGGGGCCAACGTCCTGACTTTC
.	TRBD2	TRBJ2-7	14	TRBV30	CAWSVGLAGAEQYF	TGTGCCTGGAGTGTAGGCCTAGCGGGAGCCGAGCAGTACTTC
.	.	TRBJ1-2	15	TRBV7-2	CASSLDPAVTYGYTF	TGTGCCAGCAGCTTAGACCCCGCGGTGACTTATGGCTACACCTTC
.	TRBD2	TRBJ2-1	15	TRBV18	CASSPPGLGLYEQFF	TGTGCCAGCTCACCACCGGGACTAGGATTGTATGAGCAGTTCTTC
once	TRBD2	TRBJ2-1	20	TRBV27	CASSPPPTSGRPSSYNEQFF	TGTGCCAGCAGTCCCCCCCCGACTAGCGGGAGGCCCAGCTCCTACAATGAGCAGTTCTTC
.	.	TRBJ2-2	14	TRBV7-2	CASSLVGGPGELFF	TGTGCCAGCAGCTTAGTCGGGGGGCCCGGGGAGCTGTTTTTT
.	.	TRBJ1-2	13	TRBV5-8	CASSFGGSVGYTF	TGTGCCAGCAGCTTTGGGGGGTCGGTTGGCTACACCTTC
.	.	TRBJ1-1	17	TRBV28	CASSLLGLVRENTEAFF	TGTGCCAGCAGTTTATTAGGATTAGTGCGGGAGAACACTGAAGCTTTCTTT
.	.	TRBJ1-1	16	TRBV19	CASSYAGPEPHTEAFF	TGTGCCAGTAGTTATGCAGGGCCGGAGCCCCACACTGAAGCTTTCTTT
.	.	TRBJ2-1	17	TRBV9	CASSVVGFADSYNEQFF	TGTGCCAGCAGCGTAGTTGGCTTTGCGGACTCCTACAATGAGCAGTTCTTC
.	.	TRBJ1-2	14	TRBV6-1	CASSDGQGNYGYTF	TGTGCCAGCAGTGATGGGCAGGGGAACTATGGCTACACCTTC
.	.	TRBJ2-2	13	TRBV15	CATSSGLTGELFF	TGTGCCACCAGCTCGGGACTCACCGGGGAGCTGTTTTTT
once	.	TRBJ1-1	14	TRBV5-1	CASSPLLGEAEAFF	TGCGCCAGCAGCCCCCTTCTCGGAGAGGCTGAAGCTTTCTTT
.	.	TRBJ2-2	12	TRBV10-1	CATRQNTGELFF	TGCGCCACTAGACAGAACACCGGGGAGCTGTTTTTT
.	.	TRBJ2-3	13	TRBV27	CASSWDRYTSQYF	TGTGCCAGCAGTTGGGACCGATATACGTCGCAGTATTTT
.	.	TRBJ1-5	15	TRBV11-2	CASSLVAGGNQPQHF	TGTGCCAGCAGCTTAGTGGCAGGGGGCAATCAGCCCCAGCATTTT
.	.	TRBJ2-1	19	TRBV9	CASSLRPERKSPSYNEQFF	TGTGCCAGCAGCCTACGTCCCGAGCGCAAGAGTCCCTCCTACAATGAGCAGTTCTTC
.	.	TRBJ1-2	13	TRBV28	CASSLLGEGGYTF	TGTGCCAGCAGTTTATTGGGGGAGGGTGGCTACACCTTC
.	.	TRBJ1-1	15	TRBV7-9	CASSLESAGAFGAFF	TGTGCCAGCAGCTTAGAAAGCGCAGGGGCCTTCGGAGCTTTCTTT
.	TRBD2	TRBJ2-7	14	TRBV9	CASSIAGGGYEQYF	TGTGCCAGCAGCATAGCGGGAGGGGGCTACGAGCAGTACTTC
.	.	TRBJ1-2	13	TRBV5-4	CASKEPANYGYTF	TGTGCCAGCAAAGAGCCAGCGAACTATGGCTACACCTTC
once	TRBD1	TRBJ1-5	14	TRBV18	CASSPQGGDQPQHF	TGTGCCAGCTCACCTCAGGGGGGAGATCAGCCCCAGCATTTT
.	TRBD2	TRBJ2-3	18	TRBV5-1	CASSLGGLAGGRTDTQYF	TGCGCCAGCAGCTTGGGAGGACTAGCGGGAGGTCGCACAGATACGCAGTATTTT
.	.	TRBJ2-1	18	TRBV4-2	CASSLSLGEGPPYNEQFF	TGTGCCAGCAGCCTAAGCCTGGGTGAGGGCCCTCCCTACAATGAGCAGTTCTTC
.	.	TRBJ1-4	14	TRBV4-1	CASSQTASNEKLFF	TGCGCCAGCAGCCAGACAGCTTCTAATGAAAAACTGTTTTTT
.	.	TRBJ2-7	14	TRBV5-1	CASSAGSPAGEQYF	TGCGCCAGCAGCGCCGGGTCCCCGGCCGGGGAGCAGTACTTC
.	TRBD2	TRBJ2-7	12	TRBV6-5	CASSGTSREQYF	TGTGCCAGCAGCGGGACTAGCAGGGAGCAGTACTTC
.	TRBD1	TRBJ1-1	14	TRBV5-6	CASSLEGQWAEAFF	TGTGCCAGCAGCTTGGAGGGACAGTGGGCTGAAGCTTTCTTT
.	.	TRBJ1-2	15	TRBV6-6	CASSYSGRSNSGYTF	TGTGCCAGCAGTTACTCCGGCAGATCCAACTCAGGCTACACCTTC
once	.	TRBJ1-1	13	TRBV7-9	CASSLVGVGEAFF	TGTGCCAGCAGCTTAGTAGGGGTGGGGGAAGCTTTCTTT
.	.	TRBJ2-5	15	TRBV4-1	CASSQVRKTGETQYF	TGCGCCAGCAGCCAAGTTAGGAAGACGGGAGAGACCCAGTACTTC
once	TRBD1	TRBJ1-2	13	TRBV5-5	CASSFTGVPGYTF	TGTGCCAGCAGCTTCACAGGGGTCCCGGGCTACACCTTC
.	TRBD2	TRBJ2-1	15	TRBV5-1	CASSLASGGYNEQFF	TGCGCCAGCAGCTTGGCTAGCGGGGGGTACAATGAGCAGTTCTTC
.	.	TRBJ1-5	14	TRBV19	CASIRTGLDQPQHF	TGTGCCAGTATCCGCACAGGGTTGGATCAGCCCCAGCATTTT
.	TRBD2	TRBJ2-5	16	TRBV10-2	CASTSVTTSYQETQYF	TGCGCCAGTACTAGCGTGACAACTTCGTACCAAGAGACCCAGTACTTC
.	.	TRBJ2-3	15	TRBV28	CASSAGSESTDTQYF	TGTGCCAGCAGTGCGGGGTCTGAAAGCACAGATACGCAGTATTTT